These 7 T cell receptor beta chains were sequenced from one sample in a study of blood T cells in healthy people across ages. Next came a second PCR, run for about 6 to 11 cycles, which used a sample-barcoded 5' primer along with a J-beta primer mix. MiXCR was run by TCRdb on the 5' RACE reads, yielding one entry per CDR3 protein. The table shows 750,000 to 1,000,000 distinct CDR3 sequences, with about 28% occurring only once. These data were also filed under a second study, of T cells of mothers and their children.

Sequencing input: blood. The receptors derive from a woman aged 40 to 50 in good health.

The chain carries TRBV20-1 and TRBJ2-7; the match to TRBD2 covers 11 bases. The length of the CDR3 is 14 residues. Germline V gene lookup returns CDR1 DFQATT and CDR2 SNEGSKA (reference sequence). V was pared by 5 bases and J by 6 bases, with 9 bases of the junction left unmatched. CDR3: CSAPIAGGPFEQYF. The CDR3 DNA follows: TGCAGTGCTCCCATAGCGGGGGGGCCGTTCGAGCAGTACTTC.

J is TRBJ1-1 and V is TRBV7-9; D is undetermined. Germline values: CDR1 SEHNR, CDR2 FQNEAQ (reference sequence). Deletions cut 3 bases from V and 8 bases from J, with 10 bases between. CDR3 length equals 12 residues. The CDR3: CASSLGTYEAFF. The CDR3 DNA follows: TGTGCCAGCAGCTTGGGAACGTACGAAGCTTTCTTT.

As for this clonotype: The junction does not match germline at one end; this may be a read error. The rearrangement links TRBV12-3 or TRBV12-4 to TRBJ1-1, with no clear D. The CDR3 contains 13 residues. The CDR3 bases are TGTGCCAGCAGTTTAGGCTGGGGAACTGGAGCTTTCTTT. It encodes CASSLGWGTGAFF.

A word on this clonotype: Its ends do not fully match the called genes, so a read error is possible. The J gene is TRBJ1-6, the V gene TRBV7-9; 7 nucleotides align to TRBD1. The CDR3 loop spans 16 amino acids. Germline CDR1 reads SEHNR; CDR2 reads FQNEAQ (reference sequence). Here the CDR3 reads CASSLGTGTVNSPPHF. CDR3 nucleotides: TGTGCCAGCAGCTTGGGGACGGGGACAGTAAATTCACCCCCCCACTTT.

This clonotype appeared a few times. The chain couples TRBV30 to TRBJ2-1; the match to TRBD2 covers 13 bases. The ends lost 2 bases at V and 6 bases at J; junction bases unmatched: 10. The CDR3 totals 17 residues. CDR1 is GTSNPN and CDR2 is SVGIG in the germline V gene (reference sequence). Written as DNA, the CDR3 is TGTGCCTGGAGTTCACAACGGACTAGCGGGGGCTCCAATGAGCAGTTCTTC. As protein: CAWSSQRTSGGSNEQFF.

This clonotype was counted once. The chain employs TRBV3-1 and TRBJ1-1, with D perhaps TRBD1 (5 bases). This CDR3 contains 16 residues. Germline CDR1 and CDR2: LGHDT and YNNKEL (reference sequence). V lost 2 bases and J lost 1, with 14 bases in between. In DNA, the CDR3 is TGTGCCAGCAGCCAACGTCTCTATCAGGGGAACACTGAAGCTTTCTTT. Translated: CASSQRLYQGNTEAFF.

The rearrangement joins TRBV6-1 to TRBJ2-7; D is possibly TRBD1 or TRBD2 (5 bases each). Trimming left V 0 bases short and J 5 bases short, with 8 bases between. CDR1 is MNHNS, CDR2 SASEGT, per germline. The CDR3 length is 13 residues. The CDR3 DNA is TGTGCCAGCAGTGAAGCGGGGGTCGACGAGCAGTACTTC. It codes for CASSEAGVDEQYF.